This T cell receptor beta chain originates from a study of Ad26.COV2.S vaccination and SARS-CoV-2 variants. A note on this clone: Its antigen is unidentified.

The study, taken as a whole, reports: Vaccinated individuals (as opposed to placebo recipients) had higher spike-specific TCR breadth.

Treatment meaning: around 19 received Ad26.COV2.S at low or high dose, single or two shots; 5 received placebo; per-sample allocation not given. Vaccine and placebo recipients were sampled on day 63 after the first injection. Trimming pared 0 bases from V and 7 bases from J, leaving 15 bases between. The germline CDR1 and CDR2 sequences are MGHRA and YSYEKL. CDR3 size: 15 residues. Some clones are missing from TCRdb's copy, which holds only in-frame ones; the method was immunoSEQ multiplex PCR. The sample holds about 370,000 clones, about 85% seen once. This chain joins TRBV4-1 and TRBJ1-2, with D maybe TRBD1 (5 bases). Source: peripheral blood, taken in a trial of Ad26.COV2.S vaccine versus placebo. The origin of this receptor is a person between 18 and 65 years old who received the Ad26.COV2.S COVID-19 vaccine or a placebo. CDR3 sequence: CASSQDRGQGSGYTF. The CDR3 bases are TGCGCCAGCAGCCAAGATCGCGGGCAGGGCTCTGGCTACACCTTC.